This T cell receptor (beta chain) was sequenced in a study of cytotoxic CD8 clonotypes in ibrutinib-treated CLL. Study outcomes and limitations: Sampling of sustained-remission and progressing patients occurred at differing times.

Generated by immunoSEQ multiplex PCR, the TCRdb table keeps only in-frame clones and is missing some. The table has over 95,000 clones, 50% to 65% seen once. With respect to this clone: Its antigen is undetermined.

J gave up 1 base and V 8 bases, and 2 bases lay outside the gene matches. Germline lookup yields CDR1 SNHLY and CDR2 FYNNEI. The CDR3 is 13 residues long. Sequencing used PBMCs, obtained after 24 months of ibrutinib treatment. The source is a human donor with chronic lymphocytic leukemia. V and J are TRBV2 and TRBJ1-5, with TRBD1 identical over 7 bases. The CDR3 bases are TGTGCCAGCCGACAGGGAAGCAATCAGCCCCAGCATTTT. This codes for CASRQGSNQPQHF.